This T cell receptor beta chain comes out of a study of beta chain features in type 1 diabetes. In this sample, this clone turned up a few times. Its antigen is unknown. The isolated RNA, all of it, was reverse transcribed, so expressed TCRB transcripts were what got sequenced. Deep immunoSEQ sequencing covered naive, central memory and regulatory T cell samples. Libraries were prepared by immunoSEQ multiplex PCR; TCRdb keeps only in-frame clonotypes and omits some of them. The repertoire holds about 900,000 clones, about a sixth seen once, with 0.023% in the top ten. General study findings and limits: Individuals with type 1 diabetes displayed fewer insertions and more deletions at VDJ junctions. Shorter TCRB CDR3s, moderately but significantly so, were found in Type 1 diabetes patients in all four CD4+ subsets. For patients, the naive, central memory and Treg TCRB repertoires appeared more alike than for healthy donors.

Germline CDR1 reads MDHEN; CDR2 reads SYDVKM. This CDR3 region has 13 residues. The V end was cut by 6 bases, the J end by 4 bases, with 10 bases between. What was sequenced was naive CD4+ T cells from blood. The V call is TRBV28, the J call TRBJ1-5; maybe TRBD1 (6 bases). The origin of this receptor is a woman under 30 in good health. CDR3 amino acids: CASRGTRNQPQHF. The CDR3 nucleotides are TGTGCCAGCAGAGGGACACGAAATCAGCCCCAGCATTTT.